The 15 T cell receptor beta chains given below trace back to one sample, sequenced in a study of blood T cells in healthy people across ages. A J-beta primer mix and a sample-barcoded 5' primer were used in a second PCR of roughly 6 to 12 cycles. TCRdb ran MiXCR on the 5' RACE reads and lists one entry per CDR3 protein. The sample lists about 2 million distinct CDR3 sequences, approximately 50% occurring once. Specimen: blood. The receptors derive from a woman aged 40 to 50 in good health.

V and J are TRBV2 and TRBJ2-3, with D possibly being TRBD2 (5 bases). The CDR3 loop spans 11 amino acids. Germline CDR1 is SNHLY and CDR2 is FYNNEI. V shed 8 bases and J shed 10 bases, with 13 bases lying between them. The DNA of the CDR3 is TGTGCCAGCGACGGACTTGATGCGCAGTATTTT. It translates to CASDGLDAQYF.

This clonotype has just a few counts. The V and J genes are TRBV29-1 and TRBJ2-1, with 10 nucleotides matching TRBD1. V lost 1 base and J lost 9; bases outside the gene matches: 6. Germline CDR1 SQVTM, CDR2 ANQGSEA. CDR3 length: 14 amino acids. CDR3 sequence reads: CSVEGDRGPGEQFF. In DNA form, the CDR3 reads TGCAGCGTTGAAGGGGACAGGGGTCCGGGTGAGCAGTTCTTC.

The chain recombines TRBV25-1 with TRBJ2-3; no definite D call. CDR1 MGHDK and CDR2 SYGVNS come from the germline V gene. V was shortened by 5 bases and J by 5 bases, with 17 bases between the two germline ends. CDR3 length: 15 amino acids. The chain's CDR3 is CASSNLGSRRDTQYF. For the CDR3, the DNA is TGTGCCAGCAGTAACCTCGGGTCCCGCCGAGATACGCAGTATTTT.

Worth noting for this clonotype: This probably arose from a read error, given a far larger clone one base away. The chain is built from TRBV2 and TRBJ2-5; D tentatively fits TRBD1 or TRBD2 (5 bases each). With the DNA end fitting TRBJ2-1 better, the J assignment may be wrong. The length of the CDR3 is 12 residues. Looked up from germline, CDR1 is SNHLY and CDR2 is FYNNEI. DNA of the CDR3: TGTGCCAGCAGCCAGGGTGGGGAGACCCAGTTCTTC. Encoded protein: CASSQGGETQFF.

This clonotype was picked up a small number of times. The chain has TRBV20-1 and TRBJ1-2; D is uncertain. Trimming removed 0 bases from V and 3 bases from J, with 11 bases in between. CDR1 and CDR2 (germline): DFQATT, SNEGSKA (reference sequence). The length of the CDR3 is 14 residues. CDR3 bases: TGCAGTGCTAGAGATTTAAAGACTGACTATGGCTACACCTTC. This codes for CSARDLKTDYGYTF.

This rearrangement joins TRBV11-2 to TRBJ2-1; TRBD2 matches 8 bases. The CDR3 contains 16 residues. With V trimmed by 5 bases and J by 7 bases, 13 bases remained unmatched. Germline CDR1 reads SGHAT; CDR2 reads FQNNGV. The CDR3 bases are TGTGCCAGCAGCAATGGGGGGGTAGCGGGGAGGAATGAGCAGTTCTTC. This gives the protein CASSNGGVAGRNEQFF.

This clonotype has a handful of counts. The CDR3 DNA reads TGTGCCAGCAGTTACTCGTACCGTGGACACCATAACTATGGCTACACCTTC. It codes for CASSYSYRGHHNYGYTF. V is TRBV6-2 or TRBV6-3 and J is TRBJ1-2; D perhaps matches TRBD1 (5 bases). Between the trimmed V and J ends, which lost 0 bases and 1 base, there was a span of 15 bases. Germline V gives CDR1 MNHEY, CDR2 SVGEGT. The CDR3 is 17 amino acids.

This clonotype was counted only a few times. This chain links TRBV7-2 with TRBJ2-1, with TRBD1 matching over 8 bases. V dropped 2 bases and J dropped 7; count of bases not matched to a gene: 7. The germline V gene encodes CDR1 SGHTA and CDR2 FQGNSA. This CDR3 region has 15 residues. The CDR3 is CASSLWTGRRNEQFF. In DNA form, the CDR3 reads TGTGCCAGCAGCTTATGGACAGGGAGGAGAAATGAGCAGTTCTTC.

The rearrangement links TRBV20-1 to TRBJ2-5; tentative D call: TRBD1 (5 bases). With the DNA end fitting TRBJ2-7 better, the J assignment may be wrong. CDR3 length: 14 amino acids. CDR1 DFQATT and CDR2 SNEGSKA come from the germline V gene (reference sequence). CDR3 DNA: TGCAGTGCTCCGACAGACAAGAGTTTATACGAGCAGTACTTC. Amino acid sequence: CSAPTDKSLYEQYF.

The chain recombines TRBV27 with TRBJ2-5, with TRBD1 matching 8 bases. Germline values: CDR1 MNHEY, CDR2 SMNVEV (reference sequence). The V segment lost 0 bases and the J segment 4 bases; nucleotides outside the gene matches: 4. The CDR3 spans 15 residues. CDR3 loop: CASSLSRTGRETQYF. The CDR3 bases are TGTGCCAGCAGTTTATCCCGGACAGGGAGAGAGACCCAGTACTTC.

The V and J genes are TRBV6-2 or TRBV6-3 and TRBJ2-1; the match to TRBD1 covers 7 bases. Trimming removed 6 bases from V and 7 bases from J; junction bases left unmatched: 9. CDR3 length equals 14 residues. Germline loops: CDR1 MNHEY, CDR2 SVGEGT. CDR3 nucleotides: TGTGCCAGCAGAAGAACAGGGGCCGGGAATGAGCAGTTCTTC. Its translation is CASRRTGAGNEQFF.

The chain joins TRBV20-1 to TRBJ2-5; perhaps TRBD1 as D (6 bases). Germline V gives CDR1 DFQATT, CDR2 SNEGSKA (reference sequence). V lost 2 bases and J 5 bases, leaving 15 bases between the germline ends. The CDR3 is 14 residues long. CDR3 DNA sequence: TGCAGTGCTAGAACAGGGTTTTCCAGGGAGACCCAGTACTTC. Translating gives CSARTGFSRETQYF.

The chain couples TRBV12-3 or TRBV12-4 to TRBJ2-5; possible D gene TRBD2, 6 bases. This CDR3 has 16 residues. V gave up 6 bases and J gave up 0 bases, with 17 bases separating them. The chain's CDR3 is CASSQNTGRNQETQYF. The CDR3 DNA reads as TGTGCCAGCAGCCAAAACACGGGGAGGAACCAAGAGACCCAGTACTTC.

There are a few counts of this clonotype. V is TRBV20-1 and J is TRBJ1-2; D gene unclear. Germline CDR1 reads DFQATT; CDR2 reads SNEGSKA (reference sequence). The CDR3 contains 11 residues. The V gene lost 0 bases and the J gene lost 12 bases, with 11 bases spanning the gap. As DNA, the CDR3 is TGCAGTGCTAGAGAACCGGGCCGCGACACCTTC. This gives the protein CSAREPGRDTF.

The chain has TRBV10-1 and TRBJ2-1, with 12 bases aligning to TRBD2. Germline V gives CDR1 WNHNN, CDR2 SYGVQD (reference sequence). J was trimmed by 2 bases and V by 8 bases; bases with no gene match: 10. CDR3 length: 17 amino acids. The CDR3 DNA follows: TGCGCCAGCGGTGCCATACTAGCGGGGGGCCCCTACAATGAGCAGTTCTTC. The encoded protein is CASGAILAGGPYNEQFF.